This passage covers 14 T cell receptor beta chains from one sample sequenced in a study of blood T cells in healthy people across ages. Primed by a sample-barcoded 5' primer and a J-beta primer mix, a second PCR proceeded for 7 to 11 cycles. MiXCR was run by TCRdb on the 5' RACE reads, yielding one entry per CDR3 protein. This table holds more than 450,000 distinct CDR3 sequences, about 26% found once. Separately, the same data were catalogued under a study of T cells of mothers and their children.

The sample consisted of blood. These TCRs come from a boy between 2 and 10 years old in good health.

Only a few counts were recorded for this clonotype. V usage is TRBV4-3 and J usage is TRBJ2-2; 9 nucleotides match TRBD1. The junction had 4 bases not matched to a gene; V was cut back by 5 bases and J by 3 bases. Per the germline V gene, CDR1 is LGHNA and CDR2 is YSLEER. This CDR3 comprises 15 residues. The CDR3 reads CASSTGTGYTGELFF. The CDR3 coding sequence is TGCGCCAGCAGCACCGGGACAGGGTACACCGGGGAGCTGTTTTTT.

Turning to this clonotype: A read error is likely, as this CDR3 ends without the conserved phenylalanine or tryptophan. The chain carries TRBV7-3 and TRBJ1-2, with D unresolved. Germline loops: CDR1 SGHTA, CDR2 FQGTGA. Trimming took off 5 bases at V and 4 bases at J, with 20 bases between the two ends. This CDR3 contains 16 residues. CDR3 residues: CASSVMTTKGFYGYTL. The CDR3 DNA sequence: TGTGCCAGCAGCGTGATGACTACCAAGGGTTTCTATGGCTACACCTTA.

With regard to this clonotype: One junction end does not reproduce the germline sequence, and a read error may be involved. V usage is TRBV12-3 or TRBV12-4 and J usage is TRBJ2-5, with TRBD2 matching 9 bases. The CDR3 has 15 amino acids. CDR3: CASSSPLAGQETQCF. Here the CDR3 DNA reads TGTGCCAGCAGTTCCCCTCTAGCGGGGCAAGAGACCCAGTGCTTC.

CDR3 DNA: TGTGCCAGCAGCCTCCTGAAGGGGCCGTATGAGCAGTTCTTC. Residues: CASSLLKGPYEQFF. The chain couples TRBV3-1 to TRBJ2-1; possible D gene TRBD1, 5 bases. Germline-derived CDR1 and CDR2 are LGHDT and YNNKEL (reference sequence). The length of the CDR3 is 14 residues. V lost 4 bases and J 8 bases, leaving 15 bases between the germline ends.

The chain links TRBV6-4 to TRBJ2-6; D not certain. The germline V and J ends were trimmed by 6 bases and 1 base, with 7 bases remaining between them. CDR1 is MRHNA and CDR2 is SNTAGT in the germline V gene. The CDR3 runs 14 residues. This CDR3 is CASRPESGANVLTF. In nucleotides, the CDR3 is TGTGCCAGCAGACCGGAATCTGGGGCCAACGTCCTGACTTTC.

The chain has TRBV7-2 and TRBJ2-5, with TRBD2 matching over 8 bases. The last part of the DNA fits TRBJ2-7 better; the J call may be wrong. Germline CDR1 and CDR2: SGHTA and FQGNSA. The CDR3 spans 14 residues. The CDR3 DNA reads TGTGCCAGCAGCCAAGGGACTAGTAGAATCGAGCAGTACTTC. It yields the protein CASSQGTSRIEQYF.

This chain connects TRBV27 to TRBJ2-7, with unresolved D. With 2 bases removed from V and 7 bases from J, the gap between germline ends came to 12 bases. Germline lookup yields CDR1 MNHEY and CDR2 SMNVEV (reference sequence). The CDR3 runs to 13 residues. CDR3 in DNA: TGTGCCAGCAGTTTAAAACCCGAGAGGGAGCAGTACTTC. It translates to CASSLKPEREQYF.

This clonotype was recorded a few times. V is TRBV7-8 and J is TRBJ2-3; D may be TRBD1 or TRBD2 (5 bases each). Germline assignment: CDR1 SGHVS and CDR2 FQNEAQ. Trimming removed 3 bases at V and 3 bases at J, with 16 bases between. The CDR3 runs 16 residues. Written as DNA, the CDR3 is TGTGCCAGCAGCTTTGGGGCTACCCGCGGGACAGATACGCAGTATTTT. Its translation is CASSFGATRGTDTQYF.

This clonotype was seen only a few times. CDR3 sequence (DNA): TGCAGCGCCGCCCCGGAATACAATGAGCAGTTCTTC. This translates into CSAAPEYNEQFF. The chain is built from TRBV29-1 and TRBJ2-1; D remains ambiguous. Germline V lookup: CDR1 SQVTM, CDR2 ANQGSEA. The CDR3 consists of 12 residues. Trimming took 7 bases from V and 4 from J, leaving 11 bases between them.

In this sample, this clonotype turned up a few times. This rearrangement joins TRBV7-6 to TRBJ2-3; 7 nucleotides agree with TRBD1. The V and J ends lost 0 bases and 5 bases, in that order; junction bases with no gene match: 2. CDR1 is SGHVS and CDR2 is FNYEAQ in the germline V gene. The CDR3 runs 14 residues. Written as DNA, the CDR3 is TGTGCCAGCAGCTTAGCGTCAGGGGGAGATACGCAGTATTTT. Translation gives CASSLASGGDTQYF. Complete variable domain (other parts from reference TRBV7-6 and TRBJ2-3): GAGVSQSPRYKVTKRGQDVALRCDPISGHVSLYWYRQALGQGPEFLTYFNYEAQQDKSGLPNDRFSAERPEGSISTLTIQRTEQRDSAMYRCASSLASGGDTQYFGPGTRLTVL.

This clonotype was seen a handful of times. This chain joins TRBV15 and TRBJ2-5; tentative D call: TRBD1 (5 bases). CDR3 size: 16 residues. Deletions cut 1 base from V and 3 bases from J, with 15 bases between. Germline CDR1 is LNHNV and CDR2 is YYDKDF (reference sequence). DNA for the CDR3: TGTGCCACCAGCAGAGGTCAGCAGGGCCCCAAAGAGACCCAGTACTTC. Translation gives CATSRGQQGPKETQYF.

This rearrangement joins TRBV20-1 to TRBJ1-4, with unresolved D. This CDR3 is 14 amino acids long. V shed 1 base and J shed 0 bases, with 6 bases lying between them. Germline CDR1 and CDR2: DFQATT and SNEGSKA (reference sequence). Here the CDR3 DNA reads TGCAGTGCTAGAGCGGCACCAACTAATGAAAAACTGTTTTTT. This sequence encodes CSARAAPTNEKLFF.

This clonotype was recorded a few times. The V and J genes are TRBV29-1 and TRBJ2-3, with TRBD1 matching over 11 bases. The trim removed 6 bases at V and 5 bases at J, leaving 7 bases unmatched. The CDR3 contains 14 residues. Germline CDR1 SQVTM, CDR2 ANQGSEA. As DNA, the CDR3 is TGCAGCGTATGCCTCGGGACAGGGGGAGATACGCAGTATTTT. Encoded protein: CSVCLGTGGDTQYF.

This clonotype occurred a few times. The chain couples TRBV7-2 to TRBJ2-3; D possibly uses TRBD1 or TRBD2 (5 bases each). CDR1 and CDR2 from the germline V gene are SGHTA and FQGNSA. The CDR3 has 16 residues. The germline V and J ends were trimmed by 5 bases and 1 base, with 16 bases remaining between them. This CDR3 reads CASSLMGDVGTDTQYF. In DNA, the CDR3 is TGTGCCAGCAGCCTAATGGGGGACGTAGGCACAGATACGCAGTATTTT.